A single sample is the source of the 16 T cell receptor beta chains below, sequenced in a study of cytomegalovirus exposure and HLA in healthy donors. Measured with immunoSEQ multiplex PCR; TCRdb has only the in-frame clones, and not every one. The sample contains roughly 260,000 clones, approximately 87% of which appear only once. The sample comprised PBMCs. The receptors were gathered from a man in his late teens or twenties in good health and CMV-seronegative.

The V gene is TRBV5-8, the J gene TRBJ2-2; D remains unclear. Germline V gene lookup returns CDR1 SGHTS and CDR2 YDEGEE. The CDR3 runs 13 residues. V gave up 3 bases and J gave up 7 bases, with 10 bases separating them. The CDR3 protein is CASSSIVHGELFF. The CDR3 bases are TGTGCCAGCAGCTCCATAGTCCACGGGGAGCTGTTTTTT. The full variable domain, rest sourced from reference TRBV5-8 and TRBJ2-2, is EAGVTQSPTHLIKTRGQQATLRCSPISGHTSVYWYQQALGLGLQFLLWYDEGEERNRGNFPPRFSGRQFPNYSSELNVNALELEDSALYLCASSSIVHGELFFGEGSRLTVL.

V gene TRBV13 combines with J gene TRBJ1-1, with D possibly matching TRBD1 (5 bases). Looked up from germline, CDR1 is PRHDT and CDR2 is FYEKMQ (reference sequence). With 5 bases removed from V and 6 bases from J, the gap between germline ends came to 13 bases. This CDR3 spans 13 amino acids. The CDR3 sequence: CASSLHRQSEAFF. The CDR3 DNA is TGTGCCAGCAGCCTACACAGACAGTCTGAAGCTTTCTTT.

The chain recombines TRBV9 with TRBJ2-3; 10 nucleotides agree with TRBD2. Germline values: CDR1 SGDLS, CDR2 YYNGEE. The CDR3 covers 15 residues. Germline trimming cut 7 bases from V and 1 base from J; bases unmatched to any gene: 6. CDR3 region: CASGTSERRTDTQYF. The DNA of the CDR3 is TGTGCCAGCGGGACTAGCGAGAGGCGCACAGATACGCAGTATTTT.

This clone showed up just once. The CDR3 DNA is TGTGCCAGCAGCTTGGTCAGCTACGAGCAGTACTTC. It yields the protein CASSLVSYEQYF. J is TRBJ2-7 and V is TRBV7-2; D is undetermined. V was shortened by 3 bases and J by 3 bases, with 6 bases between the two germline ends. CDR1 SGHTA and CDR2 FQGNSA come from the germline V gene. The CDR3 is made up of 12 amino acids. The full variable domain, rest sourced from reference TRBV7-2 and TRBJ2-7, is GAGVSQSPSNKVTEKGKDVELRCDPISGHTALYWYRQSLGQGLEFLIYFQGNSAPDKSGLPSDRFSAERTGGSVSTLTIQRTQQEDSAVYLCASSLVSYEQYFGPGTRLTVT.

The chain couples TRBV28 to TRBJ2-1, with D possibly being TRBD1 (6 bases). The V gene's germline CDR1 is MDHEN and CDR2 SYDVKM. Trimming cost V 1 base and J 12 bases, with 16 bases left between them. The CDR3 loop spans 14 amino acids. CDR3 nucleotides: TGTGCCAGCAGTTTATTGGGGGCCGGTCAAATGCAGTTCTTC. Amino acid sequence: CASSLLGAGQMQFF.

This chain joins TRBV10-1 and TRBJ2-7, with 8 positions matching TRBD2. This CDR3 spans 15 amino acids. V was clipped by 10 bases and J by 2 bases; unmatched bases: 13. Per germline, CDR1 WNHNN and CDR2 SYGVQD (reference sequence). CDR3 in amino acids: CANAPSRGGPYEQYF. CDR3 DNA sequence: TGCGCCAACGCCCCATCTCGGGGGGGGCCCTACGAGCAGTACTTC.

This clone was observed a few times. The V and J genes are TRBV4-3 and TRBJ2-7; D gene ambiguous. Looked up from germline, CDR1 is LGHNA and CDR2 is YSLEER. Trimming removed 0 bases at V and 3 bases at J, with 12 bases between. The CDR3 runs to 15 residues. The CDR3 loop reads CASSQDSLLNYEQYF. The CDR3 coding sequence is TGCGCCAGCAGCCAAGACTCACTATTGAACTACGAGCAGTACTTC.

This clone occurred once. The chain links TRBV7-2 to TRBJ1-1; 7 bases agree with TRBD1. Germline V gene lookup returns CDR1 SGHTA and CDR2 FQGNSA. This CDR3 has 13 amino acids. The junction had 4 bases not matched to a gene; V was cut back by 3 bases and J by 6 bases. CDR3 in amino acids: CASSFAQGSEAFF. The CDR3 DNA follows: TGTGCCAGCAGCTTCGCACAGGGGTCTGAAGCTTTCTTT.

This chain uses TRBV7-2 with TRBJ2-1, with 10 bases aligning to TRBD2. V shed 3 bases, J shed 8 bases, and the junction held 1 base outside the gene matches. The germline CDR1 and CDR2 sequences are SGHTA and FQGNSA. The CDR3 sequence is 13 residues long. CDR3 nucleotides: TGTGCCAGCAGCTTCCTAGCGGGAGATGAGCAGTTCTTC. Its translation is CASSFLAGDEQFF.

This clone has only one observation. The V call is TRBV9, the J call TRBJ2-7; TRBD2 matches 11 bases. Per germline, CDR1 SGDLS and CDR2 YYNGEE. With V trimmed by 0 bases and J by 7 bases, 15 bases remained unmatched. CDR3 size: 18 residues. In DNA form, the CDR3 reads TGTGCCAGCAGCGTAGCGGGTGGGCTAGCGGGAGGAGCAGAAGAGCAGTACTTC. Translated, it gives CASSVAGGLAGGAEEQYF.

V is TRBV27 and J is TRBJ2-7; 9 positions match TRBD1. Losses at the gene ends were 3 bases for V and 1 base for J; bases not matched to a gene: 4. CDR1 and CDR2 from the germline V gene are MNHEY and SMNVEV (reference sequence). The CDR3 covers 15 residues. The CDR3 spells CASSFGGQGSYEQYF. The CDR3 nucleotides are TGTGCCAGCAGTTTTGGGGGACAGGGATCCTACGAGCAGTACTTC.

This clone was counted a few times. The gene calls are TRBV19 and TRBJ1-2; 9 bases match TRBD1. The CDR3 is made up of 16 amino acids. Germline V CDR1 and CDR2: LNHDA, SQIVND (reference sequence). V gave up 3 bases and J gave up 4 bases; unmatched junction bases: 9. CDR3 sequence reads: CASSMGQGMRPYGYTF. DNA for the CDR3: TGTGCCAGTAGTATGGGACAGGGAATGCGGCCCTATGGCTACACCTTC.

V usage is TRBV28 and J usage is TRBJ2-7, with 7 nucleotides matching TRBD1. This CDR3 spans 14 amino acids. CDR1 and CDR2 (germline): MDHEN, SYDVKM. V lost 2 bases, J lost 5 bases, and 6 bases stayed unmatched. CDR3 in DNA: TGTGCCAGCAGTTTACTACAGGGGCACCACGAGCAGTACTTC. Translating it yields CASSLLQGHHEQYF.

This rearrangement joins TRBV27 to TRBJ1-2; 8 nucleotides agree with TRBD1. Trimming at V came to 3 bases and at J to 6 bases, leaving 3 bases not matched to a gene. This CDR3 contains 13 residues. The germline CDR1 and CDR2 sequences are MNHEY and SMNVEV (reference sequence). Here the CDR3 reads CASSFQGANGYTF. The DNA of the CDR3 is TGTGCCAGCAGTTTTCAGGGGGCTAATGGCTACACCTTC.

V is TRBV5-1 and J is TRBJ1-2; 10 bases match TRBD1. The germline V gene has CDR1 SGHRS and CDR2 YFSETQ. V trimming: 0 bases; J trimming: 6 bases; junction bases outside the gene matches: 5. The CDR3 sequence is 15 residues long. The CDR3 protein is CASSLALGTGDGYTF. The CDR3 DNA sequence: TGCGCCAGCAGCTTGGCCCTTGGGACAGGGGATGGCTACACCTTC. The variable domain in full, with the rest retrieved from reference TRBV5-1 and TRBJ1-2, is KAGVTQTPRYLIKTRGQQVTLSCSPISGHRSVSWYQQTPGQGLQFLFEYFSETQRNKGNFPGRFSGRQFSNSRSEMNVSTLELGDSALYLCASSLALGTGDGYTFGSGTRLTVV.

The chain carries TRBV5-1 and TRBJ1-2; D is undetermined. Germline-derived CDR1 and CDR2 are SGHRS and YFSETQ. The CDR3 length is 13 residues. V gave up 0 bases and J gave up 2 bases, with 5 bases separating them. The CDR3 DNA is TGCGCCAGCAGCTTGGACAGAAACTATGGCTACACCTTC. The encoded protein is CASSLDRNYGYTF.